The 21 T cell receptor beta chains in this list originate from one sample, sequenced in a study of identical twins. A single record per CDR3 protein comes from TCRdb applying MiXCR to the 5' RACE reads. The sample yields 700,000 or so distinct CDR3 sequences, under 9% seen once. These records were also assigned to another study, of yellow fever vaccine responses in identical twins.

The sequenced sample was PBMCs. All receptors derive from a woman between 18 and 29 years old in good health.

This clonotype was recorded a few times. The chain combines TRBV5-1 with TRBJ2-1; 7 bases match TRBD1. The germline gives CDR1 SGHRS, CDR2 YFSETQ. The CDR3 covers 16 residues. Trimming took 0 bases from V and 3 from J; bases not matched to a gene: 6. Here the CDR3 reads CASSLVRDRVYNEQFF. The DNA of the CDR3 is TGCGCCAGCAGCTTGGTTAGGGACAGAGTCTACAATGAGCAGTTCTTC. Looking up the rest from reference TRBV5-1 and TRBJ2-1 gives the full variable domain: KAGVTQTPRYLIKTRGQQVTLSCSPISGHRSVSWYQQTPGQGLQFLFEYFSETQRNKGNFPGRFSGRQFSNSRSEMNVSTLELGDSALYLCASSLVRDRVYNEQFFGPGTRLTVL.

This clonotype was picked up a small number of times. The V gene is TRBV11-3, the J gene TRBJ2-1, with 8 bases lining up with TRBD1. CDR1 is SGHNT, CDR2 YENEEA, per germline. After removal of 5 bases from V and 5 bases from J, the junction contained 5 bases not matched to a gene. CDR3 length: 14 amino acids. The CDR3 nucleotides are TGTGCCAGCAGCCAGGGACAGGCTCACAATGAGCAGTTCTTC. Its protein product is CASSQGQAHNEQFF.

This clonotype was observed at least ten times. This chain uses TRBV12-3 or TRBV12-4 with TRBJ2-2; D unclear. V was shortened by 5 bases and J by 0 bases, with 7 bases between the two germline ends. This CDR3 is built from 14 residues. CDR3 nucleotides: TGTGCCAGCAGTGTTCGAGCGAACACCGGGGAGCTGTTTTTT. Amino acids: CASSVRANTGELFF.

This clonotype was seen a handful of times. The rearrangement links TRBV12-3 or TRBV12-4 to TRBJ2-1; 14 bases align to TRBD2. Losses at the gene ends were 1 base for V and 8 bases for J; bases not matched to a gene: 4. This CDR3 is 16 amino acids long. For the CDR3, the DNA is TGTGCCAGCAGTTTAGGGACTAGCGGGAGGAGTTATGAGCAGTTCTTC. Translation gives CASSLGTSGRSYEQFF.

In this sample, this clonotype turned up a few times. This chain connects TRBV20-1 to TRBJ1-1; possibly TRBD1 for D (5 bases). The germline gives CDR1 DFQATT, CDR2 SNEGSKA (reference sequence). The ends were cut back, 2 bases at V and 3 bases at J, with 16 bases in the middle. The CDR3 has 15 residues. The CDR3 DNA reads TGCAGTGCTAGAAGCCTATTCAGGGTGGACACTGAAGCTTTCTTT. This translates into CSARSLFRVDTEAFF.

This chain connects TRBV20-1 to TRBJ2-2; 9 positions agree with TRBD1. The CDR3 consists of 15 residues. The germline CDR1 and CDR2 sequences are DFQATT and SNEGSKA (reference sequence). V trimming: 5 bases; J trimming: 1 base; junction bases outside the gene matches: 5. The CDR3 spells CSADPGQGNTGELFF. In DNA, the CDR3 is TGCAGTGCTGATCCGGGACAGGGGAACACCGGGGAGCTGTTTTTT.

This clonotype was detected a few times. V and J are TRBV2 and TRBJ1-2; TRBD1 agrees at 9 bases. Trimming at V came to 1 base and at J to 8 bases, leaving 17 bases not matched to a gene. Germline V gene sequence: CDR1 SNHLY, CDR2 FYNNEI. CDR3 length: 18 residues. The CDR3 here is CASSEVVAGRDREEGYTF. CDR3 DNA sequence: TGTGCCAGCAGTGAAGTAGTGGCCGGTCGGGACAGGGAAGAGGGCTACACCTTC.

This clonotype was seen more than once but under ten times. V is TRBV29-1 and J is TRBJ2-3, with a possible D match to TRBD2 (7 bases). V gave up 2 bases and J gave up 6 bases, with 15 bases separating them. The CDR3 contains 14 residues. Germline loops: CDR1 SQVTM, CDR2 ANQGSEA. CDR3 bases: TGCAGCGTTGAACCATGGGAGGGGGATGATACGCAGTATTTT. Amino acids: CSVEPWEGDDTQYF.

The V call is TRBV9, the J call TRBJ2-7; TRBD1 matches 8 bases. CDR3 length equals 14 residues. From germline, CDR1 is SGDLS and CDR2 YYNGEE. The V segment lost 3 bases and the J segment 3 bases; nucleotides outside the gene matches: 5. The CDR3 coding sequence is TGTGCCAGCAGCGGAGGAGACAGGGGCTACGAGCAGTACTTC. Its protein is CASSGGDRGYEQYF.

This clonotype occurred many times. The genes are TRBV21-1 and TRBJ1-4. TRBV21-1 is noted as a pseudogene. The CDR3 consists of 17 residues. In DNA form, the CDR3 reads TGTGCCAGCAGCAAAATCCCTCGGACTGAGAAGAATGAAAAACTGTTTTTT. Amino acids: CASSKIPRTEKNEKLFF.

In this sample, this clonotype turned up many times. This chain connects TRBV7-2 to TRBJ2-4; D is uncertain. V was trimmed by 4 bases and J by 4 bases, leaving 14 bases between them. Germline V gene lookup returns CDR1 SGHTA and CDR2 FQGNSA. This CDR3 contains 15 residues. CDR3 in DNA: TGTGCCAGCAGCTCAAAGGAGAACCTAAAAAACATTCAGTACTTC. Residues: CASSSKENLKNIQYF. Variable domain in full (rest from reference TRBV7-2 and TRBJ2-4): GAGVSQSPSNKVTEKGKDVELRCDPISGHTALYWYRQSLGQGLEFLIYFQGNSAPDKSGLPSDRFSAERTGGSVSTLTIQRTQQEDSAVYLCASSSKENLKNIQYFGAGTRLSVL.

On this clonotype itself: Relative to the germline gene, one junction end is altered; a read error may explain this. V and J are TRBV12-3 or TRBV12-4 and TRBJ2-7, with 10 bases matching TRBD1. The CDR3 runs 18 residues. The CDR3 region has the DNA TGTACCAGCAGATATACGGGACAGGGGAGGGCCTGGGCCTACGAGCAGTACTTC. This encodes CTSRYTGQGRAWAYEQYF.

The rearrangement uses TRBV6-1 and TRBJ2-7; D call uncertain. The germline V gene encodes CDR1 MNHNS and CDR2 SASEGT. The CDR3 loop spans 15 amino acids. Trimming took 7 bases from V and 3 from J, leaving 19 bases between them. The CDR3 bases are TGTGCCAGCATTCATTGCGCGTCCATAATCTACGAGCAGTACTTC. As protein: CASIHCASIIYEQYF.

This sequence joins TRBV2 and TRBJ2-1; possible D gene TRBD1, 6 bases. In germline, CDR1 is SNHLY, CDR2 FYNNEI. V dropped 5 bases and J dropped 0 bases, with 17 bases sitting between them. The CDR3 loop spans 17 amino acids. The CDR3 DNA reads TGTGCCAGCAGTCGGGACACTGTAATCAGCTCCTACAATGAGCAGTTCTTC. This codes for CASSRDTVISSYNEQFF.

This clonotype was observed at least ten times. The chain links TRBV29-1 to TRBJ2-7; D is perhaps TRBD1 or TRBD2 (5 bases each). The length of the CDR3 is 15 residues. The germline V gene encodes CDR1 SQVTM and CDR2 ANQGSEA. Deletions cut 4 bases from V and 4 bases from J, with 20 bases between. As DNA, the CDR3 is TGCAGCGTTGTTTACCAGGGACGAGCAGTATACGAGCAGTACTTC. It codes for CSVVYQGRAVYEQYF.

This clonotype was detected a few times. The rearrangement joins TRBV20-1 to TRBJ2-7; 7 bases agree with TRBD2. V shed 0 bases, J shed 5 bases, and the junction held 13 bases outside the gene matches. The CDR3 is 16 residues long. Germline V lookup: CDR1 DFQATT, CDR2 SNEGSKA (reference sequence). CDR3 bases: TGCAGTGCTAGAGATTACGGAGCATGGGGGGGGGACGAGCAGTACTTC. This sequence encodes CSARDYGAWGGDEQYF.

The V gene is TRBV5-1, the J gene TRBJ2-7; TRBD2 might be the D (5 bases). Germline V lookup: CDR1 SGHRS, CDR2 YFSETQ. This CDR3 has 15 residues. Deletions cut 0 bases from V and 3 bases from J, with 13 bases between. The CDR3 coding sequence is TGCGCCAGCAGCTTGGCGCGGGCAAGCGGCTACGAGCAGTACTTC. Translation: CASSLARASGYEQYF.

This clonotype was seen many times. The rearrangement links TRBV29-1 to TRBJ1-2; D ambiguous. The CDR3 spans 14 residues. V was shortened by 3 bases and J by 5 bases, with 16 bases between the two germline ends. Germline CDR1 is SQVTM and CDR2 is ANQGSEA. The CDR3 DNA follows: TGCAGCGTTGATACAGCGCAGGAAGGATATGGCTACACCTTC. This encodes CSVDTAQEGYGYTF.

This clonotype was detected ten times or more. This chain connects TRBV29-1 to TRBJ1-4; D is perhaps TRBD1 (6 bases). In germline, CDR1 is SQVTM, CDR2 ANQGSEA. The ends were cut back, 2 bases at V and 4 bases at J, with 11 bases in the middle. The CDR3 loop spans 14 amino acids. The CDR3, as DNA: TGCAGCGTTGAAATGACGGGACATAATGAAAAACTGTTTTTT. Translation: CSVEMTGHNEKLFF.

This clonotype occurred many times. The gene calls are TRBV28 and TRBJ1-3, with 9 positions matching TRBD1. The germline gives CDR1 MDHEN, CDR2 SYDVKM. The CDR3 sequence is 18 residues long. The ends lost 2 bases at V and 1 base at J; junction bases unmatched: 9. CDR3 nucleotide sequence: TGTGCCAGCAGTTTAGGGCCAACACAGGGGGCATCTGGAAACACCATATATTTT. The encoded protein is CASSLGPTQGASGNTIYF.

The chain joins TRBV7-2 to TRBJ2-1; 7 nucleotides match TRBD2. The J segment lost 5 bases and the V segment lost 5 bases, leaving 9 bases of the junction unmatched. Germline V gives CDR1 SGHTA, CDR2 FQGNSA. The CDR3 is 15 residues long. The CDR3 DNA reads as TGTGCCAGCAGCCTAGAGACGGGGGGACACAATGAGCAGTTCTTC. As protein: CASSLETGGHNEQFF.